Listed below are T cell receptor beta chains from one sample, sequenced in a study of blood T cells in healthy people across ages. TCRdb re-called the 5' RACE reads through MiXCR, storing one row per CDR3 protein. The table includes 870,000 or so distinct CDR3 sequences, 29% detected once. Input material: blood. Receptors originate from a woman older than 75 in good health. CDR3s leave out the opening cysteine and the closing phenylalanine or tryptophan. The order of the fields is J gene, V gene, CDR3 protein.

J: TRBJ2-3; V: TRBV7-2; CDR3: ASSLKRGYTDTQY
J: TRBJ1-2; V: TRBV20-1; CDR3: SASGSHYGYT
J: TRBJ2-1; V: TRBV7-2; CDR3: ASSVSGQVYNEQF
J: TRBJ2-1; V: TRBV4-3; CDR3: ASSQVGGLLNKQF
J: TRBJ1-1; V: TRBV18; CDR3: ASSTNLNTEAF
J: TRBJ2-1; V: TRBV6-5; CDR3: ASKPPTLLEQF
J: TRBJ2-7; V: TRBV5-1; CDR3: ATQSGTGNHEQY
J: TRBJ1-6; V: TRBV20-1; CDR3: SARGIAGADNSPLH
J: TRBJ1-2; V: TRBV10-3; CDR3: AISEFRTGHRSYGYT
J: TRBJ2-3; V: TRBV6-2/TRBV6-3; CDR3: ASSQRTGLYTDTQY
J: TRBJ2-2; V: TRBV20-1; CDR3: SATGANTGELF
J: TRBJ2-7; V: TRBV20-1; CDR3: SAETGGIGEQY
J: TRBJ1-5; V: TRBV6-6; CDR3: ASSYGVLGSQPQH
J: TRBJ2-3; V: TRBV5-1; CDR3: ASSLRGGAPDTQY
J: TRBJ2-7; V: TRBV27; CDR3: ASSLGLVPGVGEQY
J: TRBJ1-2; V: TRBV20-1; CDR3: SASGAALYFGYT
J: TRBJ1-6; V: TRBV3-1; CDR3: ASSQVPVRGSYNSPLH
J: TRBJ2-1; V: TRBV6-5; CDR3: ASSYSSSGGDNLYNEQF
J: TRBJ2-7; V: TRBV10-3; CDR3: AISESRTAGAAYEQY
J: TRBJ1-1; V: TRBV21-1; CDR3: ASTQGVIPSMNTEAF
J: TRBJ2-2; V: TRBV6-6; CDR3: ASSQTGTRVTGELF
J: TRBJ2-7; V: TRBV6-2/TRBV6-3; CDR3: ASGSDNSYEQY
J: TRBJ1-2; V: TRBV6-5; CDR3: ASRTGQSYGYT
J: TRBJ2-1; V: TRBV4-3; CDR3: ASSLMGGPNEQF
J: TRBJ1-3; V: TRBV4-3; CDR3: ASSQGPLVSGNTIY
J: TRBJ2-3; V: TRBV7-2; CDR3: ASSRQGTASTDTQY
J: TRBJ2-1; V: TRBV7-2; CDR3: ASSLVGSYNEQF
J: TRBJ1-1; V: TRBV7-9; CDR3: ASSSSGADTEAF
J: -; V: TRBV5-6; CDR3: ACSSVAKRTGQETQY
J: TRBJ2-1; V: TRBV27; CDR3: ASSPQRVGYNEQF
J: TRBJ2-3; V: TRBV5-8; CDR3: ASSSASGGATDTQY
J: TRBJ2-1; V: TRBV5-5; CDR3: ASSSSRREQF
J: TRBJ2-2; V: TRBV7-2; CDR3: ASSLARLAIVGELF
J: TRBJ1-6; V: TRBV3-1; CDR3: ASTPRTGSSYNSPLH
J: TRBJ2-3; V: TRBV18; CDR3: ASSPLGEGTDTQY
J: TRBJ2-7; V: TRBV28; CDR3: ASSLPWNEQY
J: TRBJ1-2; V: TRBV7-9; CDR3: ASSLAGGWANYGYT